Listed here are 28 T cell receptor beta chains from one sample, sequenced in a study of cytomegalovirus exposure and HLA in healthy donors. The primer mix had 60 Vbeta and 13 Jbeta primers. Method: immunoSEQ multiplex PCR; TCRdb's copy keeps in-frame clones and lacks some. The repertoire has some 180,000 clones, around 84% of them found once; the top ten carry more than 3%. Sequenced material: PBMCs. These receptors were taken from a man between 35 and 55 years old in good health and CMV-seropositive.

This clone was seen once. This chain joins TRBV14 and TRBJ1-3, with D possibly matching TRBD1 (6 bases). The CDR3 loop spans 14 amino acids. CDR1 and CDR2 from the germline V gene are SGHDN and FVKESK. V was clipped by 3 bases and J by 2 bases, with 8 bases between them. In DNA, the CDR3 is TGTGCCAGCAGCCAGTGGGGGCCTGGAAACACCATATATTTT. Translated, it gives CASSQWGPGNTIYF. The complete variable domain, with remaining parts taken from reference TRBV14 and TRBJ1-3, reads EAGVTQFPSHSVIEKGQTVTLRCDPISGHDNLYWYRRVMGKEIKFLLHFVKESKQDESGMPNNRFLAERTGGTYSTLKVQPAELEDSGVYFCASSQWGPGNTIYFGEGSWLTVV.

V is TRBV2 and J is TRBJ2-7; perhaps TRBD1 as D (6 bases). Germline V gene data show CDR1 as SNHLY and CDR2 as FYNNEI. V was clipped by 6 bases and J by 2 bases, with 14 bases between them. This CDR3 is 14 amino acids long. The CDR3 loop reads CASSVGQNTYEQYF. Written as DNA, the CDR3 is TGTGCCAGCAGCGTCGGACAGAACACCTACGAGCAGTACTTC.

The J gene is TRBJ2-3, the V gene TRBV7-9, with 10 bases aligning to TRBD1. This CDR3 is built from 18 residues. The germline gives CDR1 SEHNR, CDR2 FQNEAQ (reference sequence). V dropped 11 bases and J dropped 0; count of bases not matched to a gene: 17. The CDR3 nucleotides read TGTGCCTTGCGGACAGGGGGGTGGCGGGGGCCCAGCACAGATACGCAGTATTTT. Its protein is CALRTGGWRGPSTDTQYF.

The rearrangement uses TRBV19 and TRBJ1-4, with 9 bases identical to TRBD1. Per the germline V gene, CDR1 is LNHDA and CDR2 is SQIVND (reference sequence). The V gene end was trimmed by 7 bases and the J gene end by 10 bases; junction bases not matched to a gene: 10. The CDR3 loop spans 14 amino acids. The CDR3 sequence is CASKTTGGSGKLFF. DNA of the CDR3: TGTGCCAGTAAGACGACAGGGGGGTCTGGAAAACTGTTTTTT.

The J gene is TRBJ1-4, the V gene TRBV7-8, with D possibly TRBD1 on 5 matching bases. V was pared by 3 bases and J by 0 bases, with 8 bases between. Germline V gene sequence: CDR1 SGHVS, CDR2 FQNEAQ. CDR3 size: 15 residues. CDR3 sequence (DNA): TGTGCCAGCAGCTTTGGGGCTGCAACTAATGAAAAACTGTTTTTT. As protein: CASSFGAATNEKLFF.

The rearrangement joins TRBV10-3 to TRBJ2-1; 11 bases are a match to TRBD2. V shed 7 bases, J shed 10 bases, and the junction held 6 bases outside the gene matches. Germline loops: CDR1 ENHRY, CDR2 SYGVKD. The CDR3 consists of 13 residues. In nucleotides, the CDR3 is TGTGCCATCACGACTAGCGGGGAGAACGAGCAGTTCTTC. Amino acid sequence: CAITTSGENEQFF.

The chain carries TRBV7-9 and TRBJ1-6; tentative D call: TRBD1 (6 bases). Trimming left V 5 bases short and J 7 bases short, with 12 bases between. CDR1 SEHNR and CDR2 FQNEAQ come from the germline V gene (reference sequence). The CDR3 runs 14 residues. The CDR3 protein is CASSADSTNSPLHF. The DNA for the CDR3 is TGTGCCAGCAGCGCGGACAGCACCAATTCACCCCTCCACTTT.

The chain joins TRBV6-6 to TRBJ2-7; maybe TRBD2 (5 bases). V was pared by 0 bases and J by 9 bases, with 15 bases between. This CDR3 is built from 14 residues. CDR1 MNHNY and CDR2 SVGAGI come from the germline V gene (reference sequence). This chain's CDR3 is CASSYSAGSPMQYF. Here the CDR3 DNA reads TGTGCCAGCAGTTACTCCGCGGGTTCCCCTATGCAGTACTTC.

V and J are TRBV29-1 and TRBJ2-7; 7 nucleotides align to TRBD1. Germline CDR1 reads SQVTM; CDR2 reads ANQGSEA. V was pared by 7 bases and J by 4 bases, with 7 bases of the junction left unmatched. The CDR3 runs to 12 residues. CDR3 coding DNA: TGCAGCGCTACGGGACAGACTTACGAGCAGTACTTC. The encoded protein is CSATGQTYEQYF.

The V gene is TRBV5-4, the J gene TRBJ2-3, with 8 bases fitting TRBD2. The CDR3 consists of 13 residues. The J segment lost 2 bases and the V segment lost 9 bases, leaving 5 bases of the junction unmatched. The V gene's germline CDR1 is SGHNT and CDR2 YYREEE (reference sequence). CDR3 in DNA: TGTGCCACCGGGGGGGGACCCACAGATACGCAGTATTTT. Its translation: CATGGGPTDTQYF. Looking up the rest from reference TRBV5-4 and TRBJ2-3 gives the full variable domain: ETGVTQSPTHLIKTRGQQVTLRCSSQSGHNTVSWYQQALGQGPQFIFQYYREEENGRGNFPPRFSGLQFPNYSSELNVNALELDDSALYLCATGGGPTDTQYFGPGTRLTVL.

This clone was counted between two and nine times. The chain employs TRBV1 and TRBJ2-7; whether TRBD2, the table's D call, matches the DNA was not checked. TRBV1 is a pseudogene locus. The CDR3 consists of 15 residues. CDR3 region: CTFRIRESLSYEQYF. DNA for the CDR3: TGCACTTTTAGGATACGGGAGTCCCTCTCCTACGAGCAGTACTTC.

The chain is built from TRBV18 and TRBJ2-7; possibly TRBD1 for D (6 bases). The CDR3 is 14 residues long. V lost 4 bases and J 2 bases, leaving 12 bases between the germline ends. Germline V lookup: CDR1 KGHSH, CDR2 LQKENI. CDR3: CASSQRGQPYEQYF. CDR3 bases: TGTGCCAGCTCACAACGGGGACAACCCTACGAGCAGTACTTC.

DNA of the CDR3: TGTGCCAGCAGTCCCCCTTCCAGGAATAACGAGCAGTACTTC. Translated: CASSPPSRNNEQYF. This chain joins TRBV6-6 and TRBJ2-7; no reliable D call. Looked up from germline, CDR1 is MNHNY and CDR2 is SVGAGI (reference sequence). V was trimmed by 5 bases and J by 5 bases, leaving 16 bases between them. The CDR3 runs to 14 residues.

CDR3 loop: CASRGNRGDYEQYF. The CDR3 DNA reads as TGTGCCAGCAGAGGGAACAGGGGAGATTACGAGCAGTACTTC. The rearrangement joins TRBV28 to TRBJ2-7; TRBD1 matches at 7 bases. Germline CDR1 MDHEN, CDR2 SYDVKM. This CDR3 spans 14 amino acids. With 6 bases clipped from V and 4 bases from J, the junction kept 9 bases outside the gene matches.

This clone showed up just a few times. The chain recombines TRBV7-6 with TRBJ2-7; perhaps TRBD2 as D (5 bases). This CDR3 has 15 residues. From germline, CDR1 is SGHVS and CDR2 FNYEAQ. The V gene lost 5 bases and the J gene lost 3 bases, with 17 bases spanning the gap. CDR3 sequence (DNA): TGTGCCAGCAGCGCAACCGGGAACGATGTCTACGAGCAGTACTTC. It is translated as CASSATGNDVYEQYF.

V is TRBV5-1 and J is TRBJ1-1; 11 bases are shared with TRBD1. Germline CDR1 SGHRS, CDR2 YFSETQ. This CDR3 region has 16 residues. Unmatched junction bases numbered 6, after V lost 0 bases and J lost 5 bases. In DNA form, the CDR3 reads TGCGCCAGCAGCTTGGCGGGGACAGGGGGTGGTACTGAAGCTTTCTTT. Translation gives CASSLAGTGGGTEAFF.

The chain has TRBV4-2 and TRBJ1-3; D gene unclear. Germline CDR1 LGHNA, CDR2 YNFKEQ. The CDR3 spans 17 residues. The V end was cut by 5 bases, the J end by 0 bases, with 17 bases between. The CDR3 DNA follows: TGTGCCAGCAGCTTGGTTGGGCAGTCTGCCTCTGGAAACACCATATATTTT. Translating gives CASSLVGQSASGNTIYF.

V usage is TRBV7-6 and J usage is TRBJ2-3; 7 positions match TRBD1. V shed 5 bases and J 2 bases; nucleotides not matched to a gene: 7. Per germline, CDR1 SGHVS and CDR2 FNYEAQ. CDR3 length equals 15 residues. CDR3 sequence (DNA): TGTGCCAGCAGCACTCCGGGACAGTCCACAGATACGCAGTATTTT. Protein sequence: CASSTPGQSTDTQYF. The full variable domain, completed using reference TRBV7-6 and TRBJ2-3, is GAGVSQSPRYKVTKRGQDVALRCDPISGHVSLYWYRQALGQGPEFLTYFNYEAQQDKSGLPNDRFSAERPEGSISTLTIQRTEQRDSAMYRCASSTPGQSTDTQYFGPGTRLTVL.

V and J are TRBV5-1 and TRBJ2-1; no definite D call. CDR3 length equals 16 residues. CDR1 and CDR2 (germline): SGHRS, YFSETQ. V lost 4 bases to trimming and J lost 0 bases, with 14 bases between them. This CDR3 reads CASSQAGTSSYNEQFF. The DNA of the CDR3 is TGCGCCAGCAGCCAGGCAGGCACGAGCTCCTACAATGAGCAGTTCTTC.

The rearrangement links TRBV4-1 to TRBJ2-3, with a tentative D call TRBD2 (6 bases). The CDR3 spans 17 residues. V was cut by 3 bases and J by 4 bases, with 20 bases left in between. Germline V CDR1 and CDR2: MGHRA, YSYEKL. The CDR3 DNA reads as TGCGCCAGCAGCCAGGGTATCAAGCGGGTAGCTTCAGATACGCAGTATTTT. Protein sequence: CASSQGIKRVASDTQYF.

The J gene is TRBJ2-1, the V gene TRBV28, with TRBD2 matching 14 bases. Germline V lookup: CDR1 MDHEN, CDR2 SYDVKM. V was clipped by 8 bases and J by 7 bases; unmatched bases: 10. The CDR3 extends over 16 amino acids. CDR3 sequence: CASCPRLAGGGNEQFF. Here the CDR3 DNA reads TGTGCCAGCTGTCCTAGACTAGCGGGAGGGGGTAATGAGCAGTTCTTC.

This clone was seen a few times. The V call is TRBV5-1, the J call TRBJ2-1; D is unresolved. The V end was cut by 0 bases, the J end by 5 bases, with 6 bases between. CDR1 and CDR2 (germline): SGHRS, YFSETQ. The CDR3 consists of 13 residues. The CDR3 DNA follows: TGCGCCAGCAGCTTGGGGGCAGACAATGAGCAGTTCTTC. Protein sequence: CASSLGADNEQFF.

The V gene is TRBV5-8, the J gene TRBJ1-4; D unresolved. CDR3 size: 15 residues. Trimming took off 3 bases at V and 8 bases at J, with 17 bases between the two ends. Germline V gives CDR1 SGHTS, CDR2 YDEGEE. The CDR3 DNA sequence: TGTGCCAGCAGCTCGGGGAGGTTGGAAGGCGAAAAACTGTTTTTT. This gives the protein CASSSGRLEGEKLFF.

The V call is TRBV11-2, the J call TRBJ2-3; 10 bases line up with TRBD2. Germline CDR1 reads SGHAT; CDR2 reads FQNNGV. V lost 6 bases to trimming and J lost 6 bases; unmatched junction nucleotides: 18. The CDR3 totals 18 residues. The chain's CDR3 is CASRPTGESGGAEDTQYF. The CDR3 DNA follows: TGTGCCAGCAGACCGACGGGAGAGAGCGGGGGGGCCGAGGATACGCAGTATTTT.

There are a few counts of this clone. The chain has TRBV6-1 and TRBJ2-1, with 7 positions matching TRBD2. V lost 1 base to trimming and J lost 6 bases; unmatched junction nucleotides: 15. Germline values: CDR1 MNHNS, CDR2 SASEGT. The CDR3 consists of 18 residues. The CDR3 loop reads CASSEVYHSGGWGNEQFF. The CDR3 nucleotides read TGTGCCAGCAGTGAAGTATACCACTCGGGGGGTTGGGGCAATGAGCAGTTCTTC.

This rearrangement joins TRBV27 to TRBJ2-7; TRBD2 aligns across 7 bases. J was trimmed by 2 bases and V by 6 bases; bases with no gene match: 13. This CDR3 has 16 amino acids. The germline CDR1 and CDR2 sequences are MNHEY and SMNVEV (reference sequence). The CDR3 region has the DNA TGTGCCAGCAGACCTTTGGGCGGGGGTGATACCTACGAGCAGTACTTC. Its protein is CASRPLGGGDTYEQYF.

As DNA, the CDR3 is TGTGCCAGTAGCTCGGGGCAGGGGTCATATTTCCTCGACGAGCAGTACTTC. Its translation is CASSSGQGSYFLDEQYF. The chain recombines TRBV19 with TRBJ2-7, with D tentatively TRBD1 (6 bases). This CDR3 has 17 residues. Germline V lookup: CDR1 LNHDA, CDR2 SQIVND (reference sequence). With 6 bases removed from V and 5 bases from J, the gap between germline ends came to 26 bases.

This chain links TRBV7-7 with TRBJ2-3; 7 positions match TRBD1. J lost 0 bases, V lost 5 bases, and 5 bases had no gene match. There are 15 residues in the CDR3. The germline V gene encodes CDR1 SSHAT and CDR2 FNYEAQ (reference sequence). The CDR3 spells CASSVARGSTDTQYF. In DNA form, the CDR3 reads TGTGCCAGCAGCGTTGCCAGGGGGAGCACAGATACGCAGTATTTT.